Below, 27 T cell receptor beta chains from the same sample are listed, as sequenced in a study of response to subunit inactivated influenza vaccine. In TCRdb, the RT-PCR reads were re-called with MiXCR into one record per CDR3 protein. This sample yields more than 550,000 distinct CDR3 sequences, of which approximately 12% are seen a single time; roughly a tenth belongs to the top ten. The sequenced sample was PBMCs from blood, obtained on the day of vaccination. The receptor set was obtained from a man between 45 and 60 years old who received an inactivated influenza vaccine.

The rearrangement uses TRBV5-1 and TRBJ2-7; 9 nucleotides line up with TRBD2. Germline CDR1 is SGHRS and CDR2 is YFSETQ. This CDR3 contains 14 residues. The V and J ends lost 6 bases and 3 bases, in that order; junction bases with no gene match: 7. As DNA, the CDR3 is TGCGCCAGCACCTTCGCGGGAGGGGGCTACGAGCAGTACTTC. This encodes CASTFAGGGYEQYF.

This clonotype was counted between two and nine times. This chain uses TRBV12-3 or TRBV12-4 with TRBJ1-5; no reliable D call. The CDR3 totals 14 residues. V shed 6 bases and J shed 1 base, with 10 bases lying between them. The CDR3 DNA is TGTGCCAGCAGACCCAGTCGAAGCAATCAGCCCCAGCATTTT. This sequence encodes CASRPSRSNQPQHF.

This clonotype was seen more than once but under ten times. This chain links TRBV10-3 with TRBJ1-1, with 8 bases that match TRBD1. V shed 2 bases, J shed 0 bases, and the junction held 2 bases outside the gene matches. CDR3 length: 15 residues. The germline V gene has CDR1 ENHRY and CDR2 SYGVKD. The CDR3 region has the DNA TGTGCCATCAGTGAGAGGGGACAGGTGAACACTGAAGCTTTCTTT. This encodes CAISERGQVNTEAFF.

The chain joins TRBV27 to TRBJ2-1, with D tentatively TRBD1 (5 bases). The CDR3 runs to 15 residues. CDR1 is MNHEY and CDR2 is SMNVEV in the germline V gene (reference sequence). Trimming removed 7 bases at V and 3 bases at J, with 16 bases between. CDR3 residues: CASISVGAGYNEQFF. The DNA for the CDR3 is TGTGCCAGCATATCCGTAGGGGCCGGCTACAATGAGCAGTTCTTC.

This clonotype was counted a few times. V and J are TRBV11-1 and TRBJ1-6; D unresolved. The germline gives CDR1 SGHAT, CDR2 FQDESV (reference sequence). V dropped 2 bases and J dropped 0 bases, with 14 bases sitting between them. The CDR3 runs 18 residues. CDR3 nucleotide sequence: TGTGCCAGCAGCTTAAATCCATCCAAGAGCTCCTATAATTCACCCCTCCACTTT. This encodes CASSLNPSKSSYNSPLHF.

V gene TRBV5-1 combines with J gene TRBJ2-1; D gene ambiguous. The germline V gene has CDR1 SGHRS and CDR2 YFSETQ. With 3 bases removed from V and 7 bases from J, the gap between germline ends came to 8 bases. This CDR3 spans 12 amino acids. The CDR3 DNA sequence: TGCGCCAGCAGCTGGGGAATGAATGAGCAGTTCTTC. Its protein product is CASSWGMNEQFF.

The chain recombines TRBV20-1 with TRBJ2-5; D may match TRBD1 or TRBD2 (5 bases each). CDR1 DFQATT and CDR2 SNEGSKA come from the germline V gene (reference sequence). The CDR3 length is 17 residues. Deletions cut 3 bases from V and 5 bases from J, with 25 bases between. The DNA for the CDR3 is TGCAGTGCTAGTAATCGGGTCGCTAGCCCCTGGGGGGAGACCCAGTACTTC. Protein product: CSASNRVASPWGETQYF.

This clonotype showed up just a few times. The V and J genes are TRBV19 and TRBJ2-7, with D hard to call. CDR1 and CDR2 from the germline V gene are LNHDA and SQIVND (reference sequence). The CDR3 consists of 13 residues. V lost 3 bases and J 3 bases, leaving 9 bases between the germline ends. The CDR3 sequence: CASSIRPDYEQYF. For the CDR3, the DNA is TGTGCCAGTAGTATCCGTCCGGACTACGAGCAGTACTTC.

This chain joins TRBV3-1 and TRBJ2-7; the D gene is possibly TRBD1 (5 bases). The V end was cut by 0 bases, the J end by 0 bases, with 12 bases between. This CDR3 is built from 16 residues. CDR1 is LGHDT and CDR2 is YNNKEL in the germline V gene (reference sequence). In DNA, the CDR3 is TGTGCCAGCAGCCAAGAACCCCCAGGGTACTCCTACGAGCAGTACTTC. It translates to CASSQEPPGYSYEQYF.

The genes are TRBV20-1 and TRBJ1-5, with D perhaps matching TRBD1 (5 bases). Trimming removed 3 bases at V and 6 bases at J, with 12 bases between. This CDR3 comprises 13 residues. Germline CDR1 DFQATT, CDR2 SNEGSKA (reference sequence). Here the CDR3 reads CSARVQGGQPQHF. For the CDR3, the DNA is TGCAGTGCTAGGGTCCAGGGAGGTCAGCCCCAGCATTTT.

The chain uses TRBV5-6 and TRBJ1-5; tentatively, D is TRBD1 (6 bases). Looked up from germline, CDR1 is SGHDT and CDR2 is YYEEEE. CDR3 length equals 14 residues. V was cut by 3 bases and J by 9 bases, with 16 bases left in between. The CDR3 coding sequence is TGTGCCAGCAGCTCCGGACAGACATGGCGGCCCCAGCATTTT. This translates into CASSSGQTWRPQHF.

This clonotype was found a few times. The CDR3 reads CASSFAGTGDMNIQYF. CDR3 DNA: TGCGCCAGCAGCTTTGCCGGGACAGGGGATATGAACATTCAGTACTTC. The rearrangement joins TRBV5-1 to TRBJ2-4; the match to TRBD1 covers 10 bases. From germline, CDR1 is SGHRS and CDR2 YFSETQ. V lost 2 bases and J lost 7; bases outside the gene matches: 9. The CDR3 length is 16 residues.

This clonotype came up many times. The chain carries TRBV29-1 and TRBJ2-5; a weak D match, TRBD2 (5 bases). V was pared by 0 bases and J by 2 bases, with 10 bases between. The CDR3 totals 14 residues. Germline assignment: CDR1 SQVTM and CDR2 ANQGSEA. CDR3 in amino acids: CSVEDSGIQETQYF. CDR3 coding DNA: TGCAGCGTTGAAGATTCCGGGATTCAAGAGACCCAGTACTTC.

In its sample, this clonotype was seen a few times. The chain carries TRBV19 and TRBJ2-3; TRBD1 matches 9 bases. The CDR3 is 15 amino acids. After removal of 3 bases from V and 5 bases from J, the junction contained 6 bases not matched to a gene. The V gene's germline CDR1 is LNHDA and CDR2 SQIVND (reference sequence). The DNA of the CDR3 is TGTGCCAGTAGTATGGGACAGGGTAGTGGAGATACGCAGTATTTT. It is translated as CASSMGQGSGDTQYF.

A few counts support this clonotype. This rearrangement joins TRBV9 to TRBJ2-7; the D gene could be TRBD1 or TRBD2 (5 bases each). The germline V and J ends were trimmed by 4 bases and 2 bases, with 16 bases remaining between them. Germline CDR1 SGDLS, CDR2 YYNGEE. The CDR3 extends over 15 amino acids. CDR3 in amino acids: CASSPAQGPTYEQYF. The CDR3 DNA reads TGTGCCAGCAGCCCCGCCCAGGGACCTACCTACGAGCAGTACTTC.

J is TRBJ1-1 and V is TRBV5-1; 11 nucleotides align to TRBD1. Germline V gives CDR1 SGHRS, CDR2 YFSETQ. The CDR3 has 13 residues. Trimming took 4 bases from V and 8 from J; bases not matched to a gene: 4. The DNA of the CDR3 is TGCGCCAGCAGCGGGGGACAGGGGGAAGAAGCTTTCTTT. Translating gives CASSGGQGEEAFF.

The genes are TRBV20-1 and TRBJ2-3, with 12 bases aligning to TRBD2. The CDR3 contains 14 residues. The germline V gene encodes CDR1 DFQATT and CDR2 SNEGSKA (reference sequence). The J segment lost 3 bases and the V segment lost 5 bases, leaving 3 bases of the junction unmatched. This CDR3 reads CSALTSGGTDTQYF. CDR3 in DNA: TGCAGTGCTTTGACTAGCGGGGGAACAGATACGCAGTATTTT.

This clonotype was observed a few times. The rearrangement links TRBV5-5 to TRBJ1-2; tentative D call: TRBD1 (5 bases). CDR3 length equals 16 residues. V was shortened by 0 bases and J by 4 bases, with 16 bases between the two germline ends. Germline V gene data show CDR1 as SGHKS and CDR2 as YYEKEE (reference sequence). CDR3 bases: TGTGCCAGCAGCTTGGGACCCGGGACGGATCTCTATGGCTACACCTTC. It codes for CASSLGPGTDLYGYTF.

The chain recombines TRBV9 with TRBJ2-7; D may be TRBD1 (6 bases). The length of the CDR3 is 14 residues. V shed 6 bases and J shed 3 bases, with 16 bases lying between them. Looked up from germline, CDR1 is SGDLS and CDR2 is YYNGEE. Here the CDR3 DNA reads TGTGCCAGCATTCAACCGGGACAACACTACGAGCAGTACTTC. This codes for CASIQPGQHYEQYF.

The CDR3 spells CSARVGESTGELFF. For the CDR3, the DNA is TGCAGTGCTAGAGTTGGTGAGAGCACCGGGGAGCTGTTTTTT. The V gene is TRBV20-1, the J gene TRBJ2-2; D gene unclear. Germline loops: CDR1 DFQATT, CDR2 SNEGSKA (reference sequence). The CDR3 has 14 amino acids. The V end was cut by 1 base, the J end by 4 bases, with 10 bases between.

This clonotype was counted between two and nine times. V gene TRBV5-6 combines with J gene TRBJ2-1, with a tentative D call TRBD1 (6 bases). The CDR3 consists of 17 residues. CDR1 is SGHDT, CDR2 YYEEEE, per germline. Trimming shortened V by 6 bases and J by 3 bases, and 22 bases separated the two germline ends. The CDR3 DNA reads as TGTGCCAGCACCACACCCCGGAAGGGGGAATTCTACAATGAGCAGTTCTTC. Protein: CASTTPRKGEFYNEQFF.

This clonotype was seen only a few times. The chain uses TRBV29-1 and TRBJ1-5; 10 bases match TRBD1. V shed 6 bases, J shed 7 bases, and the junction held 6 bases outside the gene matches. The CDR3 is 13 residues long. Germline V gives CDR1 SQVTM, CDR2 ANQGSEA. The CDR3 protein is CSVRDRGGQPQHF. CDR3 DNA: TGCAGCGTCCGGGACAGGGGTGGACAGCCCCAGCATTTT. The entire variable domain, with the rest obtained from reference TRBV29-1 and TRBJ1-5, is as follows: SAVISQKPSRDICQRGTSLTIQCQVDSQVTMMFWYRQQPGQSLTLIATANQGSEATYESGFVIDKFPISRPNLTFSTLTVSNMSPEDSSIYLCSVRDRGGQPQHFGDGTRLSIL.

This sequence joins TRBV7-9 and TRBJ1-4, with D possibly matching TRBD1 (6 bases). There are 16 residues in the CDR3. Germline values: CDR1 SEHNR, CDR2 FQNEAQ (reference sequence). Trimming removed 3 bases from V and 7 bases from J, with 18 bases in between. The CDR3 loop is CASSFDLTGWGEKLFF. CDR3 in DNA: TGTGCCAGCAGCTTCGATTTGACAGGCTGGGGTGAAAAACTGTTTTTT.

This rearrangement joins TRBV6-6 to TRBJ2-2; D call uncertain. V lost 5 bases and J 8 bases, leaving 9 bases between the germline ends. Germline-derived CDR1 and CDR2 are MNHNY and SVGAGI (reference sequence). This CDR3 contains 12 residues. Written as DNA, the CDR3 is TGTGCCAGCAGTCGTTACGCGGGGGAGCTGTTTTTT. Protein sequence: CASSRYAGELFF.

The V and J genes are TRBV12-3 or TRBV12-4 and TRBJ2-3; possibly TRBD2 for D (6 bases). V lost 3 bases to trimming and J lost 2 bases, with 15 bases between them. The CDR3 length is 16 residues. CDR3: CASSLFPGTLTDTQYF. As DNA, the CDR3 is TGTGCCAGCAGTTTGTTTCCAGGGACTCTCACAGATACGCAGTATTTT.

This clonotype has more than one count but fewer than ten. The chain employs TRBV7-2 and TRBJ2-7, with D tentatively TRBD1 (5 bases). Germline V gene sequence: CDR1 SGHTA, CDR2 FQGNSA. The V and J ends lost 2 bases and 3 bases respectively, with 11 bases between them. The CDR3 sequence is 14 residues long. The DNA of the CDR3 is TGTGCCAGCAGCTTAAGGGCGCAGGGCTACGAGCAGTACTTC. This codes for CASSLRAQGYEQYF. Full variable domain (rest looked up from reference TRBV7-2 and TRBJ2-7): GAGVSQSPSNKVTEKGKDVELRCDPISGHTALYWYRQSLGQGLEFLIYFQGNSAPDKSGLPSDRFSAERTGGSVSTLTIQRTQQEDSAVYLCASSLRAQGYEQYFGPGTRLTVT.

The chain is built from TRBV4-1 and TRBJ2-2; 7 bases fit TRBD2. The CDR3 is 17 residues long. CDR1 is MGHRA, CDR2 YSYEKL, per germline. V lost 0 bases to trimming and J lost 4 bases; unmatched junction nucleotides: 8. The CDR3 protein is CASSQDRGGGSTGELFF. The CDR3 region has the DNA TGCGCCAGCAGCCAAGATCGCGGGGGTGGGAGCACCGGGGAGCTGTTTTTT.